Below, 16 T cell receptor beta chains from the same sample are listed, as sequenced in a study of shared clonotypes between healthy human individuals. Data came from immunoSEQ multiplex PCR; TCRdb stores just in-frame clones and leaves some out. The sample shows more than 450,000 clones, more than 65% of them seen only once. Source material: PBMCs. These receptors originate from a woman in her 40s in good health. Some clones in this sample may be carry-over from other donors' samples.

V usage is TRBV4-2 and J usage is TRBJ1-3; D is unclear. The V and J ends lost 0 bases and 4 bases respectively, with 10 bases between them. This CDR3 spans 15 amino acids. The V gene's germline CDR1 is LGHNA and CDR2 YNFKEQ. CDR3 region: CASSQDSRAGNTIYF. For the CDR3, the DNA is TGTGCCAGCAGCCAAGATTCCCGGGCAGGAAACACCATATATTTT.

The J gene is TRBJ2-2, the V gene TRBV7-6; 11 bases map to TRBD1. This CDR3 is built from 17 residues. Germline-derived CDR1 and CDR2 are SGHVS and FNYEAQ. J was trimmed by 4 bases and V by 5 bases; bases with no gene match: 9. CDR3: CASSLISGTGGTGELFF. In DNA, the CDR3 is TGTGCCAGCAGCCTTATCTCCGGGACAGGGGGCACCGGGGAGCTGTTTTTT.

The chain recombines TRBV18 with TRBJ2-1; 9 bases align to TRBD2. V dropped 9 bases and J dropped 4; count of bases not matched to a gene: 7. The CDR3 has 14 amino acids. Germline V CDR1 and CDR2: KGHSH, LQKENI. The CDR3 nucleotides read TGTGCCAGTTCCGCGGGAGGGTTATACAATGAGCAGTTCTTC. The encoded protein is CASSAGGLYNEQFF.

The rearrangement uses TRBV9 and TRBJ2-7, with D maybe TRBD1 (6 bases). Per the germline V gene, CDR1 is SGDLS and CDR2 is YYNGEE. V shed 0 bases and J shed 0 bases, with 13 bases lying between them. This CDR3 region has 16 residues. The CDR3 DNA reads as TGTGCCAGCAGCGTAGACTCAGACAGGTTCTCCTACGAGCAGTACTTC. Encoded protein: CASSVDSDRFSYEQYF.

The chain couples TRBV2 to TRBJ1-4; TRBD1 matches 12 bases. The CDR3 runs to 15 residues. The germline V gene encodes CDR1 SNHLY and CDR2 FYNNEI. V lost 6 bases and J lost 4; bases outside the gene matches: 3. CDR3 protein: CASRRDRGRNEKLFF. CDR3 in DNA: TGTGCCAGCAGGAGGGACAGGGGGCGTAATGAAAAACTGTTTTTT.

The count of this clone is one. The chain recombines TRBV4-3 with TRBJ2-1, with 9 bases aligning to TRBD2. This CDR3 has 16 residues. The trim removed 4 bases at V and 10 bases at J, leaving 14 bases unmatched. The germline gives CDR1 LGHNA, CDR2 YSLEER. The CDR3: CASSPQTASGKGEQFF. Written as DNA, the CDR3 is TGCGCCAGCAGCCCCCAGACGGCTAGCGGGAAGGGAGAGCAGTTCTTC.

The chain carries TRBV28 and TRBJ2-2; 8 bases line up with TRBD2. This CDR3 spans 15 amino acids. CDR1 is MDHEN and CDR2 is SYDVKM in the germline V gene. J was trimmed by 4 bases and V by 6 bases; bases with no gene match: 7. The CDR3 coding sequence is TGTGCCAGCAGCCCCGGGAGGGCGGGCACCGGGGAGCTGTTTTTT. Translation gives CASSPGRAGTGELFF.

The chain has TRBV6-4 and TRBJ2-2; D may be TRBD1 or TRBD2 (5 bases each). Trimming left V 4 bases short and J 6 bases short, with 12 bases between. Germline CDR1 reads MRHNA; CDR2 reads SNTAGT. This CDR3 is built from 14 residues. DNA of the CDR3: TGTGCCAGCAGTGTCTTTGGGACCTCCGGGGAGCTGTTTTTT. The encoded protein is CASSVFGTSGELFF.

A note on this clone: The same CDR3 is also encoded by other DNA sequences in this sample. The V gene is TRBV9, the J gene TRBJ2-1; 10 positions match TRBD2. This CDR3 region has 15 residues. V shed 1 base and J 4 bases; nucleotides not matched to a gene: 2. Germline V gene sequence: CDR1 SGDLS, CDR2 YYNGEE. As DNA, the CDR3 is TGTGCCAGCAGCGTATCTAGCGGGGGTTACAATGAGCAGTTCTTC. It yields the protein CASSVSSGGYNEQFF.

The V and J genes are TRBV5-4 and TRBJ2-3; D may be TRBD2 (5 bases). This CDR3 spans 16 amino acids. Trimming removed 4 bases from V and 2 bases from J, with 17 bases in between. Germline V CDR1 and CDR2: SGHNT, YYREEE (reference sequence). In nucleotides, the CDR3 is TGTGCCAGCAGCCCCGGACTTAAAACCCCCACAGATACGCAGTATTTT. Protein product: CASSPGLKTPTDTQYF.

In the case of this clone: Other nucleotide sequences from this sample produce the same CDR3. V is TRBV7-2 and J is TRBJ2-7; perhaps TRBD1 as D (6 bases). The CDR3 has 14 residues. The germline V gene has CDR1 SGHTA and CDR2 FQGNSA. The V end was cut by 1 base, the J end by 4 bases, with 11 bases between. CDR3 protein: CASSLDGGKYEQYF. Here the CDR3 DNA reads TGTGCCAGCAGCTTAGATGGGGGCAAGTACGAGCAGTACTTC.

This chain uses TRBV7-9 with TRBJ1-5; no definite D call. The CDR3 has 12 amino acids. V was shortened by 6 bases and J by 0 bases, with 3 bases between the two germline ends. CDR1 is SEHNR and CDR2 is FQNEAQ in the germline V gene (reference sequence). This CDR3 reads CASSYSNQPQHF. CDR3 coding DNA: TGTGCCAGCAGTTATAGCAATCAGCCCCAGCATTTT.

The gene calls are TRBV9 and TRBJ2-1; possibly TRBD2 for D (6 bases). Trimming left V 2 bases short and J 4 bases short, with 13 bases between. The germline V gene encodes CDR1 SGDLS and CDR2 YYNGEE. The CDR3 is made up of 15 amino acids. The DNA of the CDR3 is TGTGCCAGCAGCGTGGGTTCTAGCGAGTACAATGAGCAGTTCTTC. It is translated as CASSVGSSEYNEQFF.

Concerning this clone itself: The same CDR3 can be traced to other DNA sequences in this sample. The rearrangement links TRBV7-7 to TRBJ2-2; D not resolved. Deletions cut 2 bases from V and 0 bases from J, with 7 bases between. The germline gives CDR1 SSHAT, CDR2 FNYEAQ (reference sequence). The CDR3 totals 15 residues. CDR3 in amino acids: CASSLRAANTGELFF. CDR3 DNA: TGTGCCAGCAGCTTAAGGGCAGCGAACACCGGGGAGCTGTTTTTT.

This clone appeared a single time. This chain links TRBV10-3 with TRBJ2-1; the match to TRBD2 covers 11 bases. Germline CDR1 reads ENHRY; CDR2 reads SYGVKD. With V trimmed by 4 bases and J by 9 bases, 8 bases remained unmatched. The CDR3 covers 15 residues. The CDR3 region has the DNA TGTGCCATCAGTGGGATGACTAGCGGGATAGGTGAGCAGTTCTTC. Amino acid sequence: CAISGMTSGIGEQFF.

The rearrangement joins TRBV6-1 to TRBJ2-2; weak D call: TRBD2 (6 bases). The V and J ends lost 9 bases and 7 bases respectively, with 15 bases between them. Germline V gene sequence: CDR1 MNHNS, CDR2 SASEGT. CDR3 size: 13 residues. CDR3 nucleotides: TGTGCCAGTCGGGAGTTGGCGGTCGGGGAGCTGTTTTTT. Translated, it gives CASRELAVGELFF.